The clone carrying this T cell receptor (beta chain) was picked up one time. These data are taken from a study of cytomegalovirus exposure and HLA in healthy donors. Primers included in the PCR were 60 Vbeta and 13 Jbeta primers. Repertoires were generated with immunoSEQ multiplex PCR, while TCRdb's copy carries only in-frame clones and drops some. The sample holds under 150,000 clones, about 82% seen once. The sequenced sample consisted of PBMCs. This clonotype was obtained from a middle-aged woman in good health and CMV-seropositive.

CDR3 protein: CASSFGGREQFF. CDR3 nucleotides: TGTGCCAGCAGTTTCGGGGGGCGTGAGCAGTTCTTC. This chain uses TRBV27 with TRBJ2-1; D possibly corresponds to TRBD2 (7 bases). Germline V gene sequence: CDR1 MNHEY, CDR2 SMNVEV (reference sequence). The CDR3 has 12 residues. Trimming took off 3 bases at V and 9 bases at J, with 9 bases between the two ends.